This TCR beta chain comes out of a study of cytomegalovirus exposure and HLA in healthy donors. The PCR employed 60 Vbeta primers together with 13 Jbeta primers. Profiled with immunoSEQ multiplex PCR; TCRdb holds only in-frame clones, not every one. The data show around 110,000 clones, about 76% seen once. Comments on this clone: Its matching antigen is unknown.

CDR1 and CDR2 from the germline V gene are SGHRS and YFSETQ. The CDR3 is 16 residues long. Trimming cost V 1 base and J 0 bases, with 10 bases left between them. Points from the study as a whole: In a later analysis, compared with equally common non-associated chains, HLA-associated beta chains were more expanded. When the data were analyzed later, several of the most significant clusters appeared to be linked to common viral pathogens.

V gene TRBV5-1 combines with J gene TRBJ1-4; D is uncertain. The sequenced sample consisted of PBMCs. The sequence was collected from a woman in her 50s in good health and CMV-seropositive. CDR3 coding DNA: TGCGCCAGCAGCTTGTGGGCGGGAACAACTAATGAAAAACTGTTTTTT. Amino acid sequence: CASSLWAGTTNEKLFF.